The next 15 T cell receptor beta chains were all read from a single sample in a study of shared clonotypes between healthy human individuals. Measured with immunoSEQ multiplex PCR; TCRdb has only the in-frame clones, and not every one. In the table there are about 960,000 clones, around three quarters of which are singletons. What was sequenced was memory CD4+ T cells sorted from blood. The subset was: CD45RA-negative fraction. The receptor source for this set is a man younger than 35 in good health.

At least ten counts were recorded for this clone. This chain joins TRBV19 and TRBJ2-1; 7 bases line up with TRBD2. CDR1 and CDR2 (germline): LNHDA, SQIVND (reference sequence). Unmatched junction bases numbered 5, after V lost 1 base and J lost 5 bases. The length of the CDR3 is 15 residues. The CDR3 DNA sequence: TGTGCCAGTAGTATAGGAGGGAGGGCTGACAATGAGCAGTTCTTC. Residues: CASSIGGRADNEQFF. Looking up the rest from reference TRBV19 and TRBJ2-1 gives the full variable domain: DGGITQSPKYLFRKEGQNVTLSCEQNLNHDAMYWYRQDPGQGLRLIYYSQIVNDFQKGDIAEGYSVSREKKESFPLTVTSAQKNPTAFYLCASSIGGRADNEQFFGPGTRLTVL.

This clone was recorded only once. The rearrangement uses TRBV5-6 and TRBJ2-7; 9 positions match TRBD1. The CDR3 runs to 15 residues. CDR1 and CDR2 from the germline V gene are SGHDT and YYEEEE. The trim removed 2 bases at V and 6 bases at J, leaving 9 bases unmatched. The DNA for the CDR3 is TGTGCCAGCAGCTTACTGCCGGGACAGGGCTCCGAGCAGTACTTC. It yields the protein CASSLLPGQGSEQYF.

The chain carries TRBV9 and TRBJ2-2; D gene ambiguous. Germline V gives CDR1 SGDLS, CDR2 YYNGEE. V was pared by 0 bases and J by 5 bases, with 11 bases between. CDR3 size: 15 residues. This CDR3 reads CASSVAGLPTGELFF. The DNA of the CDR3 is TGTGCCAGCAGCGTAGCCGGGCTCCCAACCGGGGAGCTGTTTTTT.

The J gene is TRBJ2-5, the V gene TRBV4-1, with 12 bases lining up with TRBD1. The V segment lost 1 base and the J segment 6 bases; nucleotides outside the gene matches: 12. The CDR3 is 18 amino acids. The germline CDR1 and CDR2 sequences are MGHRA and YSYEKL. CDR3 in amino acids: CASSQGGQGAPLIKTQYF. CDR3 bases: TGCGCCAGCAGCCAAGGGGGACAGGGGGCTCCATTGATAAAGACCCAGTACTTC.

For this clone: The sample carries other DNA sequences with the same CDR3. The chain links TRBV10-1 to TRBJ1-6, with D maybe TRBD1 (6 bases). This CDR3 has 14 residues. Trimming pared 2 bases from V and 8 bases from J, leaving 10 bases between. Germline V gene data show CDR1 as WNHNN and CDR2 as SYGVQD (reference sequence). The CDR3: CASSEGQGHSPLHF. For the CDR3, the DNA is TGCGCCAGCAGTGAGGGGCAGGGGCATTCACCCCTCCACTTT.

In this sample, this clone turned up once. Other DNA sequences in the sample encode the same CDR3. The rearrangement uses TRBV10-3 and TRBJ1-5; D remains ambiguous. This CDR3 is 14 amino acids long. Trimming took off 0 bases at V and 2 bases at J, with 5 bases between the two ends. Looked up from germline, CDR1 is ENHRY and CDR2 is SYGVKD. In DNA form, the CDR3 reads TGTGCCATCAGTGAGTCAACGGGCAATCAGCCCCAGCATTTT. It specifies CAISESTGNQPQHF.

This clone was seen more than once but under ten times. The chain has TRBV27 and TRBJ2-7; the match to TRBD1 covers 9 bases. Germline CDR1 is MNHEY and CDR2 is SMNVEV (reference sequence). V trimming: 2 bases; J trimming: 2 bases; junction bases outside the gene matches: 1. This CDR3 has 14 residues. The chain's CDR3 is CASSLGQGTYEQYF. In DNA form, the CDR3 reads TGTGCCAGCAGTTTAGGACAGGGGACCTACGAGCAGTACTTC.

This chain connects TRBV9 to TRBJ2-1; TRBD1 matches at 9 bases. Unmatched junction bases numbered 9, after V lost 4 bases and J lost 7 bases. CDR1 and CDR2 (germline): SGDLS, YYNGEE. The CDR3 contains 15 residues. In nucleotides, the CDR3 is TGTGCCAGCAGCCAACAGGGGGCGATTGTAAATGAGCAGTTCTTC. This gives the protein CASSQQGAIVNEQFF.

The chain combines TRBV5-1 with TRBJ2-1; 12 bases agree with TRBD2. Looked up from germline, CDR1 is SGHRS and CDR2 is YFSETQ. The CDR3 runs to 15 residues. Trimming at V came to 3 bases and at J to 10 bases, leaving 8 bases not matched to a gene. CDR3 sequence reads: CASSSASGGAKEQFF. CDR3 bases: TGCGCCAGCAGCTCCGCTAGCGGGGGGGCCAAAGAGCAGTTCTTC.

The chain uses TRBV5-8 and TRBJ2-5; 10 bases agree with TRBD1. This CDR3 has 14 residues. V was clipped by 6 bases and J by 5 bases; unmatched bases: 7. CDR1 and CDR2 from the germline V gene are SGHTS and YDEGEE. CDR3 nucleotides: TGTGCCAGCACTATGGACAGGGGGTTCGAGACCCAGTACTTC. Its translation is CASTMDRGFETQYF.

The genes are TRBV7-2 and TRBJ2-1, with TRBD2 matching 10 bases. Looked up from germline, CDR1 is SGHTA and CDR2 is FQGNSA. This CDR3 region has 15 residues. V dropped 4 bases and J dropped 7; count of bases not matched to a gene: 7. DNA of the CDR3: TGTGCCAGCAGCTCCCGGACTAGCGGTTGGAATGAGCAGTTCTTC. Translation: CASSSRTSGWNEQFF.

To note about this clone: This CDR3 is also generated by other DNA sequences in the sample. V gene TRBV18 combines with J gene TRBJ1-2; 7 nucleotides align to TRBD1. CDR3 length: 14 amino acids. J lost 1 base, V lost 3 bases, and 2 bases had no gene match. Germline V gene sequence: CDR1 KGHSH, CDR2 LQKENI. CDR3 DNA: TGTGCCAGCTCACCCGGGACAGATAACTATGGCTACACCTTC. Translated, it gives CASSPGTDNYGYTF.

V and J are TRBV29-1 and TRBJ2-5, with 9 bases identical to TRBD2. Unmatched junction bases numbered 1, after V lost 1 base and J lost 1 base. This CDR3 has 14 amino acids. Germline lookup yields CDR1 SQVTM and CDR2 ANQGSEA. The CDR3 nucleotides read TGCAGCGTTGAAGGACTAGCGGTCCAAGAGACCCAGTACTTC. Residues: CSVEGLAVQETQYF.

J is TRBJ2-5 and V is TRBV5-8; TRBD2 agrees at 8 bases. CDR1 and CDR2 from the germline V gene are SGHTS and YDEGEE. The CDR3 loop spans 15 amino acids. V gave up 7 bases and J gave up 1 base; unmatched junction bases: 9. The CDR3 here is CASRRGGLVQETQYF. The CDR3 nucleotides are TGTGCCAGCCGGAGGGGGGGACTAGTCCAAGAGACCCAGTACTTC.

This clone was detected only a few times. The V gene is TRBV5-1, the J gene TRBJ2-1; 7 nucleotides line up with TRBD1. The CDR3 is 21 residues long. CDR1 is SGHRS, CDR2 YFSETQ, per germline. The ends lost 1 base at V and 5 bases at J; junction bases unmatched: 24. The chain's CDR3 is CASSLRRTGRLGIRGDNEQFF. CDR3 nucleotide sequence: TGCGCCAGCAGCTTGCGGAGGACAGGTAGGCTGGGCATTAGAGGAGACAATGAGCAGTTCTTC.